The next 30 T cell receptor beta chains were all read from a single sample in a study of T cells in Graves' hyperthyroidism and ophthalmopathy. What was amplified from RNA transcripts were TCR beta CDR3 regions. HTBI primers were employed in a first-round RT-PCR of the TCR CDR3. TCRdb re-analysed the multiplex PCR reads in MiXCR, keeping a single row per CDR3 protein. Of 300,000 to 400,000 distinct CDR3 sequences in the sample, 20% to 25% were seen once. The sample consisted of blood. These TCRs come from a woman between 45 and 65 years old with Graves' hyperthyroidism.

This chain joins TRBV28 and TRBJ2-6, with D maybe TRBD1 (6 bases). The CDR3 is made up of 16 amino acids. Germline V gene data show CDR1 as MDHEN and CDR2 as SYDVKM. Trimming removed 5 bases at V and 0 bases at J, with 11 bases between. The CDR3 protein is CASSPQGSSGANVLTF. The CDR3 DNA follows: TGTGCCAGCAGTCCGCAGGGGAGCTCTGGGGCCAACGTCCTGACTTTC.

The chain recombines TRBV7-8 with TRBJ2-7, with D possibly TRBD1 on 6 matching bases. The CDR3 covers 15 residues. The germline V gene has CDR1 SGHVS and CDR2 FQNEAQ. V dropped 5 bases and J dropped 2 bases, with 16 bases sitting between them. CDR3 in DNA: TGTGCCAGCAGCCAGGGGTACCCGATGCCCTACGAGCAGTACTTC. It codes for CASSQGYPMPYEQYF. The variable domain in full, completed from reference TRBV7-8 and TRBJ2-7, reads GAGVSQSPRYKVAKRGQDVALRCDPISGHVSLFWYQQALGQGPEFLTYFQNEAQLDKSGLPSDRFFAERPEGSVSTLKIQRTQQEDSAVYLCASSQGYPMPYEQYFGPGTRLTVT.

Comments on this clonotype: This is likely a read error, given that the CDR3 carries no conserved phenylalanine or tryptophan at its end. This chain joins TRBV6-2 or TRBV6-3 and TRBJ1-1, with 7 bases lining up with TRBD1. With V trimmed by 5 bases and J by 3 bases, 12 bases remained unmatched. This CDR3 contains 16 residues. Germline V CDR1 and CDR2: MNHEY, SVGEGT. The CDR3 DNA sequence: TGTGCCAGCAGTACGACAGGGAGGGTTGGCTACACTGAAGCTTTCCTT. Translating it yields CASSTTGRVGYTEAFL.

On this clonotype: Being one base from a much bigger clone, this may be a read error. The J gene is TRBJ1-1, the V gene TRBV7-3, with D perhaps TRBD1 (5 bases). V dropped 6 bases and J dropped 4 bases, with 12 bases sitting between them. The CDR3 spans 13 residues. The germline CDR1 and CDR2 sequences are SGHTA and FQGTGA. The DNA of the CDR3 is TGTGCCAGCAGTTCCTCAGGGATCACTGAAGCTTTCTTT. It encodes CASSSSGITEAFF.

This clonotype was detected many times. The J gene is TRBJ2-3, the V gene TRBV28, with 8 bases lining up with TRBD2. V was clipped by 4 bases and J by 1 base; unmatched bases: 13. CDR3 length: 18 amino acids. Germline V lookup: CDR1 MDHEN, CDR2 SYDVKM. Here the CDR3 DNA reads TGTGCCAGCAGTTCCGCTGGGAGCGGGAGCTTGGGCACAGATACGCAGTATTTT. This codes for CASSSAGSGSLGTDTQYF.

This clonotype was observed at least ten times. J is TRBJ1-1 and V is TRBV5-6; no firm D call. This CDR3 region has 12 residues. Germline loops: CDR1 SGHDT, CDR2 YYEEEE. Trimming stripped 2 bases from V and 8 bases from J, with 10 bases between. In nucleotides, the CDR3 is TGTGCCAGCAGCTTCGAGGATCGGGAAGCTTTCTTT. Amino acid sequence: CASSFEDREAFF.

This chain uses TRBV10-3 with TRBJ1-4; possibly TRBD1 for D (6 bases). V lost 2 bases and J 7 bases, leaving 14 bases between the germline ends. This CDR3 region has 15 residues. Germline CDR1 and CDR2: ENHRY and SYGVKD. The CDR3 coding sequence is TGTGCCATCAGTGAGCGGGGGGCACGAGGTGAAAAACTGTTTTTT. It is translated as CAISERGARGEKLFF.

In its sample, this clonotype was seen a few times. The CDR3 DNA sequence: TGTGCCAGCAGTGAAGCTGGGACTAAAGAGACCCAGTACTTC. Translating gives CASSEAGTKETQYF. The chain links TRBV6-1 to TRBJ2-5; TRBD2 aligns across 7 bases. The junction had 1 base not matched to a gene; V was cut back by 0 bases and J by 3 bases. This CDR3 is 14 amino acids long. Germline V gene lookup returns CDR1 MNHNS and CDR2 SASEGT.

This clonotype was seen more than once but under ten times. The rearrangement uses TRBV5-1 and TRBJ2-7; 9 nucleotides agree with TRBD1. From germline, CDR1 is SGHRS and CDR2 YFSETQ. Trimming cost V 4 bases and J 12 bases; bases outside gene matches: 17. The CDR3 length is 15 residues. Here the CDR3 reads CASSAPGQGPHKRYF. CDR3 DNA sequence: TGCGCCAGCAGCGCCCCGGGACAGGGCCCCCATAAGCGGTACTTC.

This clonotype has a handful of counts. The genes are TRBV27 and TRBJ1-6, with a weak D call TRBD1 (6 bases). Trimming removed 3 bases from V and 7 bases from J, with 13 bases in between. Germline-derived CDR1 and CDR2 are MNHEY and SMNVEV (reference sequence). CDR3 size: 15 residues. CDR3 residues: CASSFPDRRNSPLHF. In DNA, the CDR3 is TGTGCCAGCAGTTTTCCGGACAGACGAAATTCACCCCTCCACTTT.

This clonotype was seen only a few times. This chain connects TRBV5-6 to TRBJ2-3, with TRBD2 matching over 16 bases. Per germline, CDR1 SGHDT and CDR2 YYEEEE. The CDR3 extends over 19 amino acids. V was pared by 4 bases and J by 0 bases, with 8 bases of the junction left unmatched. This chain's CDR3 is CASSAPGLAGGTSTDTQYF. In DNA form, the CDR3 reads TGTGCCAGCAGCGCGCCGGGACTAGCGGGGGGGACTAGCACAGATACGCAGTATTTT.

This clonotype was seen ten or more times. The chain is built from TRBV28 and TRBJ2-1; D gene uncertain. Germline V gene sequence: CDR1 MDHEN, CDR2 SYDVKM. Trimming took off 3 bases at V and 4 bases at J, with 7 bases between the two ends. There are 13 residues in the CDR3. CDR3 sequence: CASSFDRYNEQFF. The CDR3 nucleotides read TGTGCCAGCAGTTTCGATCGTTACAATGAGCAGTTCTTC.

This clonotype was seen repeatedly, ten times or more. The V and J genes are TRBV5-1 and TRBJ1-2, with a tentative D call TRBD1 (5 bases). The CDR3 covers 16 residues. Per the germline V gene, CDR1 is SGHRS and CDR2 is YFSETQ. Trimming stripped 0 bases from V and 8 bases from J, with 20 bases between. The CDR3 nucleotides are TGCGCCAGCAGCTTGGATACAGATACTCCCCGACAGGGCTACACCTTC. The encoded protein is CASSLDTDTPRQGYTF.

This clonotype was seen ten or more times. The gene calls are TRBV5-4 and TRBJ1-1, with D perhaps TRBD1 (5 bases). CDR1 SGHNT and CDR2 YYREEE come from the germline V gene (reference sequence). This CDR3 spans 15 amino acids. The V and J ends lost 3 bases and 8 bases respectively, with 20 bases between them. CDR3 residues: CASSSPRGRDEEAFF. Written as DNA, the CDR3 is TGTGCCAGCAGCTCACCCCGAGGACGGGACGAGGAAGCTTTCTTT.

J is TRBJ1-6 and V is TRBV12-3 or TRBV12-4; 10 bases are shared with TRBD1. The CDR3 is 15 amino acids. With 4 bases clipped from V and 9 bases from J, the junction kept 6 bases outside the gene matches. DNA for the CDR3: TGTGCCAGCAGTTCTCAGGGACAGGGGTCTTCACCCCTCCACTTT. Protein: CASSSQGQGSSPLHF.

This clonotype was recorded at least ten times. The chain joins TRBV6-2 or TRBV6-3 to TRBJ2-2, with D uncertain. The CDR3 loop spans 10 amino acids. Germline assignment: CDR1 MNHEY and CDR2 SVGEGT. With 6 bases removed from V and 7 bases from J, the gap between germline ends came to 3 bases. Here the CDR3 DNA reads TGTGCCAGCAGACACGGGGAGCTGTTTTTT. Its translation: CASRHGELFF.

This clonotype appeared a few times. The chain uses TRBV27 and TRBJ2-7; the D gene could be TRBD1 or TRBD2 (5 bases each). The CDR3 is made up of 14 amino acids. Germline values: CDR1 MNHEY, CDR2 SMNVEV (reference sequence). V was cut by 5 bases and J by 3 bases, with 14 bases left in between. CDR3 sequence: CASSLPGRVYEQYF. In DNA form, the CDR3 reads TGTGCCAGCAGTCTCCCGGGACGCGTCTACGAGCAGTACTTC.

The chain links TRBV4-2 to TRBJ1-2; D is possibly TRBD1 (5 bases). From germline, CDR1 is LGHNA and CDR2 YNFKEQ. The CDR3 covers 15 residues. The V end was cut by 11 bases, the J end by 4 bases, with 23 bases between. The CDR3 reads CAPAAGRQTFYGYTF. The DNA for the CDR3 is TGTGCCCCGGCGGCAGGGCGTCAGACTTTCTATGGCTACACCTTC.

This CDR3 is CSARVGPRETQYF. The DNA for the CDR3 is TGCAGTGCTAGGGTCGGTCCCCGGGAGACCCAGTACTTC. V and J are TRBV20-1 and TRBJ2-5, with unresolved D. Per germline, CDR1 DFQATT and CDR2 SNEGSKA (reference sequence). The CDR3 loop spans 13 amino acids. V was trimmed by 3 bases and J by 5 bases, leaving 13 bases between them.

This clonotype came up many times. This chain connects TRBV12-3 or TRBV12-4 to TRBJ2-3; D perhaps matches TRBD2 (5 bases). The CDR3 runs to 13 residues. Trimming removed 8 bases from V and 6 bases from J, with 15 bases in between. CDR3 nucleotides: TGTGCCAGCCGATCCGGGATAAGGGATACGCAGTATTTT. Translation gives CASRSGIRDTQYF.

V and J are TRBV7-9 and TRBJ1-2; D gene uncertain. Germline loops: CDR1 SEHNR, CDR2 FQNEAQ (reference sequence). This CDR3 region has 14 residues. V gave up 6 bases and J gave up 8 bases, with 19 bases separating them. CDR3 amino acids: CASSLTDAQDGYTF. The CDR3 coding sequence is TGTGCCAGCAGTTTAACGGACGCCCAGGACGGCTACACCTTC. The full variable domain, with the rest looked up from reference TRBV7-9 and TRBJ1-2, is DTGVSQNPRHKITKRGQNVTFRCDPISEHNRLYWYRQTLGQGPEFLTYFQNEAQLEKSRLLSDRFSAERPKGSFSTLEIQRTEQGDSAMYLCASSLTDAQDGYTFGSGTRLTVV.

This clonotype was detected ten times or more. The V gene is TRBV6-1, the J gene TRBJ2-3; TRBD2 agrees at 13 bases. The germline V gene has CDR1 MNHNS and CDR2 SASEGT. V was pared by 6 bases and J by 1 base, with 1 base of the junction left unmatched. This CDR3 spans 15 amino acids. The CDR3 bases are TGTGCCAGCAGCGGACTAGCGGGAGGCACAGATACGCAGTATTTT. This sequence encodes CASSGLAGGTDTQYF.

This clonotype was recorded a few times. The chain uses TRBV4-2 and TRBJ2-7, with a weak D call TRBD1 (7 bases). The CDR3 runs to 15 residues. The ends were cut back, 0 bases at V and 3 bases at J, with 12 bases in the middle. The germline V gene encodes CDR1 LGHNA and CDR2 YNFKEQ. CDR3 sequence reads: CASSQDLQGGYEQYF. CDR3 DNA sequence: TGTGCCAGCAGCCAAGATCTTCAGGGGGGCTACGAGCAGTACTTC.

This clonotype was seen many times. The J gene is TRBJ2-3, the V gene TRBV20-1; D is undetermined. V lost 5 bases and J 0 bases, leaving 18 bases between the germline ends. This CDR3 comprises 16 residues. Germline V lookup: CDR1 DFQATT, CDR2 SNEGSKA (reference sequence). DNA for the CDR3: TGCAGTGCTCTCTCGCCGGGCAGCTCTAGCACAGATACGCAGTATTTT. It specifies CSALSPGSSSTDTQYF.

This clonotype was seen more than once but under ten times. V gene TRBV5-1 combines with J gene TRBJ2-1, with a possible D match to TRBD2 (6 bases). Trimming stripped 0 bases from V and 8 bases from J, with 12 bases between. This CDR3 region has 14 residues. Germline CDR1 and CDR2: SGHRS and YFSETQ. The CDR3 DNA reads as TGCGCCAGCAGCTTGGAAGGGACTTTCGATGAGCAGTTCTTC. It yields the protein CASSLEGTFDEQFF.

The chain is built from TRBV4-1 and TRBJ1-2; 8 bases fit TRBD1. V was clipped by 3 bases and J by 7 bases; unmatched bases: 4. CDR1 MGHRA and CDR2 YSYEKL come from the germline V gene. The CDR3 contains 13 residues. This CDR3 reads CASSQNTGGGYTF. The CDR3 bases are TGCGCCAGCAGCCAGAACACAGGGGGTGGCTACACCTTC.

This clonotype has at least ten counts. The rearrangement links TRBV6-1 to TRBJ2-5, with 9 positions matching TRBD1. The CDR3 is 14 amino acids. Unmatched junction bases numbered 6, after V lost 6 bases and J lost 4 bases. Germline assignment: CDR1 MNHNS and CDR2 SASEGT. In nucleotides, the CDR3 is TGTGCCAGCAGCTGGACAGGGGCAATAGAGACCCAGTACTTC. Protein product: CASSWTGAIETQYF.

The CDR3 loop reads CASSWTGTHYEQYF. Here the CDR3 DNA reads TGTGCCAGCAGCTGGACAGGGACGCACTACGAGCAGTACTTC. The chain combines TRBV7-3 with TRBJ2-7, with TRBD1 matching over 8 bases. Losses at the gene ends were 4 bases for V and 3 bases for J; bases not matched to a gene: 5. This CDR3 is 14 amino acids long. The germline gives CDR1 SGHTA, CDR2 FQGTGA.

The gene calls are TRBV9 and TRBJ2-1; D is unresolved. Germline-derived CDR1 and CDR2 are SGDLS and YYNGEE. V was cut by 0 bases and J by 0 bases, with 10 bases left in between. The length of the CDR3 is 16 residues. The DNA of the CDR3 is TGTGCCAGCAGCGTAGGCCTGGCCAGCTCCTACAATGAGCAGTTCTTC. Amino acid sequence: CASSVGLASSYNEQFF. Full variable domain (remainder filled in from reference TRBV9 and TRBJ2-1): DSGVTQTPKHLITATGQRVTLRCSPRSGDLSVYWYQQSLDQGLQFLIQYYNGEERAKGNILERFSAQQFPDLHSELNLSSLELGDSALYFCASSVGLASSYNEQFFGPGTRLTVL.

This clonotype was counted at least ten times. The V call is TRBV5-1, the J call TRBJ1-4, with TRBD1 matching over 8 bases. Germline assignment: CDR1 SGHRS and CDR2 YFSETQ. The J segment lost 3 bases and the V segment lost 2 bases, leaving 6 bases of the junction unmatched. This CDR3 has 16 residues. The CDR3 loop is CASSFGRGPSNEKLFF. DNA for the CDR3: TGCGCCAGCAGCTTCGGCAGGGGGCCATCTAATGAAAAACTGTTTTTT.